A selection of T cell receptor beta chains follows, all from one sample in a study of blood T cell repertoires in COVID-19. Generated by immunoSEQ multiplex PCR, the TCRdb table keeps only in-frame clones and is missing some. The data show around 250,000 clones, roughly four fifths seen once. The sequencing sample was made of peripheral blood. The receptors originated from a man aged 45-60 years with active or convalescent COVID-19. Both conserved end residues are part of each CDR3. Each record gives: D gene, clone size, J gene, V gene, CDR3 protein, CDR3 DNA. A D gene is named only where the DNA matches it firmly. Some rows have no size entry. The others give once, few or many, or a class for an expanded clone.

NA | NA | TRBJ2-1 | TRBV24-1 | CATQEVGDENEQFF | TGTGCCACGCAGGAGGTGGGAGATGAGAATGAGCAGTTCTTC
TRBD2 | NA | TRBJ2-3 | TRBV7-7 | CASSLRGGFDTDTQYF | TGTGCCAGCAGCTTACGGGGGGGGTTTGACACAGATACGCAGTATTTT
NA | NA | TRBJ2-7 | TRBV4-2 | CASSQDTDVEQYF | TGTGCCAGCAGCCAAGATACAGACGTGGAGCAGTACTTC
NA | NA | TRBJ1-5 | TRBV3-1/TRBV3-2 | CASSQGKRQPQHF | TGTGCCAGCAGCCAAGGGAAGCGCCAGCCCCAGCATTTT
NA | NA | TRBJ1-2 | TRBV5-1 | CASSLGGGGGYTF | TGCGCCAGCAGCTTGGGAGGCGGCGGTGGCTACACCTTC
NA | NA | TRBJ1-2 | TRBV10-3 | CAISGSIRQTLNYGYTF | TGTGCCATCAGTGGGAGTATAAGACAGACACTTAACTATGGCTACACCTTC
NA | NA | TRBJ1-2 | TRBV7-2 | CASSSGYGYTF | TGTGCCAGCAGCTCGGGTTATGGCTACACCTTC
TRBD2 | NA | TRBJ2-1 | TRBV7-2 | CASSALLAGGSNEQFF | TGTGCCAGCAGCGCCCTCCTAGCGGGGGGGTCCAATGAGCAGTTCTTC
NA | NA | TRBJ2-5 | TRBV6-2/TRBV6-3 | CASSYSVTIETQYF | TGTGCCAGCAGTTACTCTGTGACAATAGAGACCCAGTACTTC
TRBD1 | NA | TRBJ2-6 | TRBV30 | CVGTGTSGANVLTF | TGTGTGGGGACAGGGACATCTGGGGCCAACGTCCTGACTTTC
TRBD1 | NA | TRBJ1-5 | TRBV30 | CAWRTGTGPYQPQHF | TGTGCCTGGAGAACCGGGACAGGGCCCTATCAGCCCCAGCATTTT
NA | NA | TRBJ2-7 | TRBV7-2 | CASSLAPRSYEQYF | TGTGCCAGCAGCTTAGCCCCCCGCTCCTACGAGCAGTACTTC
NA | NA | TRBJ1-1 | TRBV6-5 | CASRTGGNTEAFF | TGTGCCAGCAGGACCGGGGGGAACACTGAAGCTTTCTTT
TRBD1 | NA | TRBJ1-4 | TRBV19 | CASRLDRGATNEKLFF | TGTGCCAGTAGATTGGACAGGGGGGCAACTAATGAAAAACTGTTTTTT
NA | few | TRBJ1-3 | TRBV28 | CASSLGGVGGNTIYF | TGTGCCAGCAGTTTAGGAGGGGTAGGAGGAAACACCATATATTTT
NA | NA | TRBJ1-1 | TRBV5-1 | CASSLAGAGGGPFF | TGCGCCAGCAGCTTGGCAGGGGCAGGCGGGGGACCTTTCTTT
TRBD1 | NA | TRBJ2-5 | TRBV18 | CASSPPGQGIQETQYF | TGTGCCAGCTCACCACCCGGACAGGGGATCCAAGAGACCCAGTACTTC
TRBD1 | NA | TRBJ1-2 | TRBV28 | CASYDRAHLYGYTF | TGTGCCAGCTACGACAGGGCTCATCTCTATGGCTACACCTTC
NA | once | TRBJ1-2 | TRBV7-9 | CASSPTAFYGYTF | TGTGCCAGCAGCCCCACAGCTTTCTATGGCTACACCTTC
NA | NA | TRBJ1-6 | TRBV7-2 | CASSTINSPLHF | TGTGCCAGCAGTACTATTAATTCACCCCTCCACTTT
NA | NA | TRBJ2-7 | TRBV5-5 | CASSLGTGVLEQYF | TGTGCCAGCAGCTTGGGGACCGGGGTCCTAGAGCAGTACTTC
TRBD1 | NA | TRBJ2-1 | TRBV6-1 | CASSETGTGEYYNEQFF | TGTGCCAGCAGTGAAACCGGGACAGGAGAATACTACAATGAGCAGTTCTTC
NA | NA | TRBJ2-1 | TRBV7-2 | CASSFNIYNEQFF | TGTGCCAGCAGCTTTAATATCTACAATGAGCAGTTCTTC
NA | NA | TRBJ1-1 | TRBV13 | CASSPPGRNTEAFF | TGTGCCAGCAGCCCCCCGGGGAGGAACACTGAAGCTTTCTTT
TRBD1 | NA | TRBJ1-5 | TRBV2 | CASSEDRGYQPQHF | TGTGCCAGCAGTGAAGACAGGGGGTACCAGCCCCAGCATTTT
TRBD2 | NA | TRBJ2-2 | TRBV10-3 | CAITRTSGAGELFF | TGTGCCATCACCCGGACTAGCGGGGCCGGGGAGCTGTTTTTT
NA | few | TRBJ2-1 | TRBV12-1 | CASSFRASGGEFYNEQFF | TGTGCCAGCAGCTTTAGGGCTAGCGGGGGGGAGTTCTACAATGAGCAGTTCTTC
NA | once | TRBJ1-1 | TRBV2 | CASSEHQGTEAFF | TGTGCCAGCAGTGAACACCAGGGGACTGAAGCTTTCTTT
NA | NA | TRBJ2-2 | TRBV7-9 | CASSRGSGELFF | TGTGCCAGCAGCCGGGGGTCCGGGGAGCTGTTTTTT